The present T cell receptor beta chain was sequenced within a study of beta chain features in type 1 diabetes. Reverse transcribing all isolated RNA meant expressed TCRB transcripts were sequenced. Measured with immunoSEQ multiplex PCR; TCRdb has only the in-frame clones, and not every one. This sample has 500,000 to 850,000 clones, with 11% to 15% found just once. As regards this clone: Its target is not known.

General study results and limits: For Type 1 diabetes patients, all four CD4+ subsets carried TCRB CDR3s that were moderately but significantly shorter.

There are 12 residues in the CDR3. The V gene's germline CDR1 is GTSNPN and CDR2 SVGIG (reference sequence). V was trimmed by 4 bases and J by 2 bases, leaving 9 bases between them. The sequenced sample was naive CD4+ T cells from blood. This clonotype was sampled from a man aged 18 to 30 with type 1 diabetes. The V and J genes are TRBV30 and TRBJ2-7; tentative D call: TRBD1 (6 bases). CDR3 amino acids: CAWKGVPYEQYF. CDR3 nucleotides: TGTGCCTGGAAGGGGGTTCCCTACGAGCAGTACTTC.